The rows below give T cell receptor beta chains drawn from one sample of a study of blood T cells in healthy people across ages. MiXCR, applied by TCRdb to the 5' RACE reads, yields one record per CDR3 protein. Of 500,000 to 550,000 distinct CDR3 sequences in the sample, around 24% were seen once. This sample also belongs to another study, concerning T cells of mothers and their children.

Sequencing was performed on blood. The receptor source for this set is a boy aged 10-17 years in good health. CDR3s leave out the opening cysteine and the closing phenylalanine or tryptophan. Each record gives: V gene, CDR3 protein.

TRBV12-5 ASGFFPNTGELF
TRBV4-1 ASSQGEAQY
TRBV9 ASSETGEYEQY
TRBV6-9 ASSSSQQGYEQY
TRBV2 ASSLQGGFYEQY
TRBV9 ASSPNSGIEQF
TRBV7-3 ASSLTLEGELF
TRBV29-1 SASSYEQF
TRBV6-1 ASSESGLPHVGQETQY
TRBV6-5 ASSYEDSRSSYNSPLH
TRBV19 ASRAMAHTEAF
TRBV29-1 SVESVANYGYT
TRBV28 ASKGRRLAGGPHRAQY
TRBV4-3 ASSRGTSIINAHYGYT
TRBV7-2 ASSLVAPGGAGYT
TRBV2 ASRRRLATDTQY
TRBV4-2 ASSQDSDPYNEQF
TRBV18 ASSLQDSGGANVLT
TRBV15 ATSVRGTYNEQF
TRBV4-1 ASSQVRAGEQF
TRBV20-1 SASGGMETEAF
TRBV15 ATSAGLYNEQF
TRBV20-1 SARETVGNIQY
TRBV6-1 ASSGRATGELF
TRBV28 ASSLGGSDSSYEQY
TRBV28 ASKTGGRVPEETQY
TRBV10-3 AIRPSGGQQETQY
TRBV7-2 ASNPSGQRGKNIQY
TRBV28 ASSLLGTGGGLTYEQY
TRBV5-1 ASSLNWGKLF
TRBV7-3 ASSPYREQGTRPGANVLT
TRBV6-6 ASSDGRNTEAF
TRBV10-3 AISEPRYEQY
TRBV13 ASSLGYRTSVTDTQY
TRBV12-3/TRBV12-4 ATNSHRGSTDAQY
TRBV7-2 ASSPLAYPLSSYNEQF
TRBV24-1 ATSDFGLGGETQY
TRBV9 ASSADPTGTRSYNEQF
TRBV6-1 ASREGRKGASYNEQF
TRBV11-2 ASSPGLSNEQF
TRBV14 ASSQDPPSGTPNEQY
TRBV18 ASSRGQLQETQY
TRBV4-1 ASSQEYVYEQY
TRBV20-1 SAYSSQETQY
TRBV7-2 ASSPGQSYGYT
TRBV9 ASSVTDRNTEAF